Presented here are 21 T cell receptor beta chains from one specimen sequenced in a study of circulating CD8 cells and anti-PD-1 response in melanoma. Sorting of live CD3+CD8+TCRalphabeta+ cells by PD-1 and/or TIGIT gave four subsets. The QIAseq Immune Repertoire TCR panel built the libraries from roughly 15 ng of total RNA. TCRdb reanalysed the reads using MiXCR and keeps one entry per CDR3 protein. In the table there are about 780 distinct CDR3 sequences, approximately 7.4% of which are singletons. Sequenced here: CD8+ T cells from PBMCs, sampled at baseline or after one month of anti-PD-1 therapy (not recorded which). Receptors originate from a human donor with melanoma.

This clonotype is medium-sized within its sample. For the CDR3, the DNA is TGTGCCAGCAGCGTAGAGGACAGCTCCGTCGGCGATGAGCAGTTCTTC. It specifies CASSVEDSSVGDEQFF. The chain uses TRBV9 and TRBJ2-1; weak D call: TRBD1 (6 bases). The V end lost 0 bases, the J end lost 8 bases, and 18 bases lay between the germline ends. In germline, CDR1 is SGDLS, CDR2 YYNGEE. This CDR3 comprises 16 residues.

This clonotype ranks as medium-sized (0.01 to 0.1%). The rearrangement links TRBV5-4 to TRBJ2-1; the match to TRBD2 covers 8 bases. CDR1 and CDR2 (germline): SGHNT, YYREEE (reference sequence). The junction had 6 bases not matched to a gene; V was cut back by 4 bases and J by 0 bases. The CDR3 consists of 16 residues. The CDR3 DNA reads as TGTGCCAGCAGCGGGTATAGCGGGGCCTCCTACAATGAGCAGTTCTTC. Residues: CASSGYSGASYNEQFF. The full variable domain, completed using reference TRBV5-4 and TRBJ2-1, is ETGVTQSPTHLIKTRGQQVTLRCSSQSGHNTVSWYQQALGQGPQFIFQYYREEENGRGNFPPRFSGLQFPNYSSELNVNALELDDSALYLCASSGYSGASYNEQFFGPGTRLTVL.

This clonotype is termed large. The rearrangement joins TRBV19 to TRBJ2-3, with D unresolved. V was shortened by 6 bases and J by 2 bases, with 9 bases between the two germline ends. The CDR3 consists of 13 residues. Germline V gene sequence: CDR1 LNHDA, CDR2 SQIVND (reference sequence). Here the CDR3 DNA reads TGTGCCAGTAGCAGGATATACACAGATACGCAGTATTTT. Its translation is CASSRIYTDTQYF.

Only a few counts were recorded for this clonotype. The genes are TRBV19 and TRBJ2-7; D is unclear. V shed 4 bases and J shed 4 bases, with 8 bases lying between them. The germline V gene encodes CDR1 LNHDA and CDR2 SQIVND (reference sequence). This CDR3 contains 12 residues. CDR3 residues: CASSTTRYEQYF. CDR3 in DNA: TGTGCCAGTAGTACCACCCGTTACGAGCAGTACTTC.

This clonotype was counted a few times. The rearrangement links TRBV28 to TRBJ1-6; D gene ambiguous. The germline CDR1 and CDR2 sequences are MDHEN and SYDVKM. The CDR3 is made up of 16 amino acids. Between the trimmed V and J ends, which lost 3 bases and 6 bases, there was a span of 15 bases. This CDR3 reads CASSFMGGLGNSPLHF. DNA for the CDR3: TGTGCCAGCAGTTTTATGGGAGGGCTAGGTAATTCACCCCTCCACTTT. Full variable domain (missing parts from reference TRBV28 and TRBJ1-6): DVKVTQSSRYLVKRTGEKVFLECVQDMDHENMFWYRQDPGLGLRLIYFSYDVKMKEKGDIPEGYSVSREKKERFSLILESASTNQTSMYLCASSFMGGLGNSPLHFGNGTRLTVT.

This clonotype is deemed medium-sized. This chain connects TRBV14 to TRBJ2-7, with 7 bases matching TRBD1. Germline lookup yields CDR1 SGHDN and CDR2 FVKESK. V dropped 6 bases and J dropped 2; count of bases not matched to a gene: 4. The CDR3 is 13 amino acids. In DNA form, the CDR3 reads TGTGCCAGCAGTTACGGGACAGCCTACGAGCAGTACTTC. Its translation is CASSYGTAYEQYF.

This rearrangement joins TRBV5-1 to TRBJ2-7; D unresolved. CDR1 is SGHRS, CDR2 YFSETQ, per germline. CDR3 length equals 14 residues. V lost 5 bases and J lost 2, with 14 bases in between. CDR3 sequence reads: CASSTYGTPYEQYF. The CDR3 region has the DNA TGCGCCAGCAGTACCTACGGCACGCCCTACGAGCAGTACTTC.

In its sample, this clonotype ranks as medium-sized. CDR3 residues: CASSRSRSSYNEQFF. CDR3 DNA: TGTGCCAGTAGTAGATCCAGAAGCTCCTACAATGAGCAGTTCTTC. This sequence joins TRBV19 and TRBJ2-1; no clear D gene. The V gene's germline CDR1 is LNHDA and CDR2 SQIVND (reference sequence). Trimming shortened V by 4 bases and J by 0 bases, and 10 bases separated the two germline ends. CDR3 length equals 15 residues.

By sample share, this clonotype is large. V gene TRBV28 combines with J gene TRBJ2-7, with D maybe TRBD2 (6 bases). CDR1 and CDR2 from the germline V gene are MDHEN and SYDVKM. Trimming took off 8 bases at V and 4 bases at J, with 6 bases between the two ends. The CDR3 runs 10 residues. Here the CDR3 reads CASGTYEQYF. The CDR3 bases are TGTGCCAGCGGGACTTACGAGCAGTACTTC.

This clonotype was seen only a few times. A much larger clone lies a single base off, so this may be a read error. The conserved phenylalanine or tryptophan is not found at the CDR3 terminus, so this likely reflects a read error. The chain has TRBV4-1 and TRBJ2-5, with D possibly TRBD2 on 5 matching bases. V was trimmed by 0 bases and J by 2 bases, leaving 10 bases between them. Germline V gene data show CDR1 as MGHRA and CDR2 as YSYEKL. The CDR3 loop spans 15 amino acids. The chain's CDR3 is CASSQDRTFQETQYL. The DNA of the CDR3 is TGCGCCAGCAGCCAAGACCGGACTTTTCAAGAGACCCAGTACCTC.

This clonotype counts as large. The V call is TRBV19, the J call TRBJ2-1; TRBD1 might be the D (5 bases). Germline-derived CDR1 and CDR2 are LNHDA and SQIVND (reference sequence). The CDR3 has 13 residues. V shed 2 bases and J shed 5 bases, with 7 bases lying between them. The CDR3 loop reads CASSISGHNEQFF. CDR3 nucleotide sequence: TGTGCCAGTAGTATATCAGGGCACAATGAGCAGTTCTTC.

This clonotype is labeled as medium-sized. The chain couples TRBV9 to TRBJ2-1, with D perhaps TRBD1 (5 bases). V was cut by 0 bases and J by 5 bases, with 6 bases left in between. The CDR3 sequence is 13 residues long. The germline CDR1 and CDR2 sequences are SGDLS and YYNGEE. DNA of the CDR3: TGTGCCAGCAGCGTAGTGGGGCACAATGAGCAGTTCTTC. It is translated as CASSVVGHNEQFF.

This clonotype is large within its sample. V and J are TRBV5-4 and TRBJ2-5; TRBD1 matches 8 bases. Unmatched junction bases numbered 5, after V lost 4 bases and J lost 3 bases. From germline, CDR1 is SGHNT and CDR2 YYREEE (reference sequence). The CDR3 runs to 14 residues. In nucleotides, the CDR3 is TGTGCCAGCAGCCGTCGACAGGGGAAAGAGACCCAGTACTTC. Translating gives CASSRRQGKETQYF.

This clonotype is deemed medium-sized (0.01 to 0.1%). The V and J genes are TRBV7-2 and TRBJ2-3; no reliable D call. V lost 5 bases, J lost 0 bases, and 9 bases lay in between. CDR3 length: 14 amino acids. Germline CDR1 and CDR2: SGHTA and FQGNSA. CDR3 in DNA: TGTGCCAGCAGCGAAACGAGCAGCACAGATACGCAGTATTTT. Translated: CASSETSSTDTQYF.

The chain combines TRBV29-1 with TRBJ1-1, with 10 nucleotides matching TRBD1. CDR1 SQVTM and CDR2 ANQGSEA come from the germline V gene. This CDR3 has 13 residues. The V gene end was trimmed by 6 bases and the J gene end by 12 bases; junction bases not matched to a gene: 13. CDR3 sequence: CSVVPGQGSGTFF. CDR3 nucleotides: TGCAGCGTCGTGCCGGGACAGGGGAGTGGGACTTTCTTT.

This clonotype counts as medium-sized. The CDR3 loop reads CASPPRATGPPDEQFF. Here the CDR3 DNA reads TGTGCCAGCCCCCCGAGGGCCACGGGCCCCCCCGATGAGCAGTTCTTC. This rearrangement joins TRBV18 to TRBJ2-1, with a possible D match to TRBD2 (5 bases). The CDR3 spans 16 residues. CDR1 is KGHSH and CDR2 is LQKENI in the germline V gene. V dropped 8 bases and J dropped 8 bases, with 25 bases sitting between them.

This clonotype is termed large. This rearrangement joins TRBV10-2 to TRBJ1-3; TRBD1 matches at 7 bases. The germline CDR1 and CDR2 sequences are WSHSY and SAAADI. With V trimmed by 3 bases and J by 2 bases, 4 bases remained unmatched. The CDR3 loop spans 15 amino acids. Here the CDR3 DNA reads TGCGCCAGCAGTGACCTGACAGGGCCTGGAAACACCATATATTTT. This codes for CASSDLTGPGNTIYF.

This clonotype is termed medium-sized. The J gene is TRBJ2-5, the V gene TRBV27; perhaps TRBD1 as D (5 bases). The CDR3 contains 17 residues. CDR1 MNHEY and CDR2 SMNVEV come from the germline V gene (reference sequence). Between the trimmed V and J ends, which lost 0 bases and 4 bases, there was a span of 18 bases. The CDR3 region is CASSLSPIAGLRETQYF. The CDR3 DNA is TGTGCCAGCAGTTTATCGCCCATCGCAGGGTTACGAGAGACCCAGTACTTC.

This clonotype was observed a handful of times. CDR3 DNA sequence: TGTGCCATCATGAAAGGGGGGGATACGCAGTATTTT. Amino acid sequence: CAIMKGGDTQYF. The rearrangement links TRBV10-3 to TRBJ2-3, with D possibly called TRBD1 or TRBD2 (6 bases each). Trimming left V 7 bases short and J 6 bases short, with 11 bases between. Per the germline V gene, CDR1 is ENHRY and CDR2 is SYGVKD. This CDR3 spans 12 amino acids.

Remarks on this clonotype: A read error is likely here: a far larger clone is one base away. The rearrangement uses TRBV28 and TRBJ2-1, with D unclear. The V end lost 6 bases, the J end lost 13 bases, and 22 bases lay between the germline ends. The CDR3 sequence is 14 residues long. Germline CDR1 is MDHEN and CDR2 is SYDVKM. The CDR3 DNA reads TGTGCCAGCAGCACTGATGATGCCAAAAACATTCAGTTCTTC. This sequence encodes CASSTDDAKNIQFF.

This clonotype rates as medium-sized. The chain combines TRBV19 with TRBJ2-7; 10 nucleotides match TRBD1. CDR3 length: 14 residues. V lost 10 bases to trimming and J lost 3 bases; unmatched junction nucleotides: 9. Germline V gives CDR1 LNHDA, CDR2 SQIVND (reference sequence). The CDR3 is CATQRTGGIYEQYF. The CDR3, as DNA: TGTGCCACTCAACGGACAGGGGGGATCTACGAGCAGTACTTC. Variable domain in full (rest from reference TRBV19 and TRBJ2-7): DGGITQSPKYLFRKEGQNVTLSCEQNLNHDAMYWYRQDPGQGLRLIYYSQIVNDFQKGDIAEGYSVSREKKESFPLTVTSAQKNPTAFYLCATQRTGGIYEQYFGPGTRLTVT.